This note documents a single T cell receptor (beta chain) sequence. The antigen remains undetermined. Clones were sequenced by immunoSEQ multiplex PCR, and TCRdb holds only the in-frame ones, with some missing. The repertoire consists of 75,000 to 100,000 clones, with approximately 80% occurring once and the leading ten covering under 7%. The CDR3 runs to 17 residues. V was pared by 2 bases and J by 2 bases, with 13 bases between. CDR1 MNHNS and CDR2 SASEGT come from the germline V gene. This specimen belongs to a study of OX40 agonist ivuxolimab in advanced cancers. Study as a whole: A diagnosis of hepatocellular carcinoma, melanoma, renal cell or head and neck cancer was present in dose-escalation patients. Age averaged around 54 years (range roughly 23 to 79), and more than 80% were male. General observations from the study: In the expanded peripheral T cells, antigen specificity was never determined.

This specimen was CD4+ or CD8+ T cells sorted from blood, taken in a trial of the OX40 agonist ivuxolimab. The chain is built from TRBV6-1 and TRBJ1-6; tentatively, D is TRBD1 (6 bases). The source is an adult with an advanced solid tumor such as melanoma, head and neck, liver or kidney cancer. The CDR3: CASSEQAGVTYNSPLHF. CDR3 coding DNA: TGTGCCAGCAGTGAACAAGCAGGGGTCACCTATAATTCACCCCTCCACTTT.